This TCR beta chain stems from a study of blood T cell repertoires in COVID-19. V shed 4 bases and J shed 0 bases, with 10 bases lying between them. This CDR3 comprises 14 residues. Germline CDR1 SGHNT, CDR2 YYREEE (reference sequence). Measured with immunoSEQ multiplex PCR; TCRdb has only the in-frame clones, and not every one. The repertoire includes about 210,000 clones, 81% of them detected once, and around 10% sits in the top ten. Cohorts were assigned according to the clinical history that participants reported. The rearrangement uses TRBV5-4 and TRBJ1-1; D gene unclear. Sequencing was carried out using PBMCs or T cells enriched from blood (not recorded which). The sequence was collected from a woman between 45 and 60 years old with acute COVID-19. The CDR3 bases are TGTGCCAGCAGCCCAGGACTAATGAACACTGAAGCTTTCTTT. It yields the protein CASSPGLMNTEAFF.